This TCR beta chain emerged from a study of blood T cell repertoires in COVID-19. Study-level background: From the United States, Italy and Spain came samples of acute and convalescent COVID-19.

V shed 0 bases, J shed 5 bases, and the junction held 12 bases outside the gene matches. CDR3 size: 17 residues. From germline, CDR1 is MGHRA and CDR2 YSYEKL. Assay used: immunoSEQ multiplex PCR; TCRdb lists only in-frame clones, some missing. The repertoire holds 150,000 to 200,000 clones, around 85% seen once, with roughly 8.7% in the top ten. The sample taken for sequencing was peripheral blood. The clonotype comes from a man aged 45-65 years with active or convalescent COVID-19. This sequence joins TRBV4-1 and TRBJ2-5; 7 nucleotides match TRBD2. CDR3 nucleotide sequence: TGCGCCAGCAGCCAAGATCCCCCGGGCATGGGAGGGGAGACCCAGTACTTC. This encodes CASSQDPPGMGGETQYF.